The clone carrying this T cell receptor (beta chain) was recorded many times. This sample stems from a study of patients and donors after allogeneic stem cell transplantation. J was trimmed by 2 bases and V by 5 bases; bases with no gene match: 15. CDR3 length: 17 residues. TCRdb reprocessed the RT-PCR reads with MiXCR, giving one entry per CDR3 protein. Of hundreds of thousands of distinct CDR3 sequences in the sample, around an eighth were seen once. This TCR was sampled from a human donor who was either an allogeneic HSCT recipient or a stem cell or donor lymphocyte infusion donor (not recorded which). It is not recorded whose cells these are; they may come from a transplant donor. The rearrangement links TRBV12-3 or TRBV12-4 to TRBJ2-7, with 7 bases that match TRBD1. The sample taken for sequencing was blood, either unsorted or a sorted T cell fraction (not recorded which). The CDR3 nucleotides are TGTGCCAGCAGTGGTCCTTACCCGTCGGGACAGCCCTACGAGCAGTACTTC. Translation gives CASSGPYPSGQPYEQYF.